Below, one TCR beta chain is given with its context. This clone was picked up a small number of times. The specificity of this receptor is unknown. Per-base quality was not reported, and no clone a single base away is much larger than it. The data stem from a study of cytomegalovirus exposure and HLA in healthy donors listed by TCRdb under 2017. General notes on the study: An earlier analysis of approximately 550 of the donors reported approximately 270 Gb of sequence data and around 110 million unique TCR beta sequences from roughly 200 million T cells. Rather than using new phenotypic data, the later analysis identified candidate immune exposures from TCR beta sequences and from how often those sequences occurred across donors. In addition to the first cohort of approximately 670 subjects, a separate validation cohort of 120 different subjects was used. The study aimed to test whether signatures of past pathogen exposure could be identified by cataloging public T cell receptors. Approximately 310 gigabases of sequencing data and approximately 80 million unique TCR sequences were included in an early release covering several hundred HLA-typed donors. To decide whether each TCR beta V gene segment behaved as functional or pseudogenic, an earlier analysis of approximately 590 of the donors relied on high-throughput TCR beta sequencing. Alongside the repertoire data, information on donor age, sex, ethnicity and CMV serostatus was compiled. Among some 400 genotyped donors of the cohort, an average of approximately 240,000 unique TCR beta nucleotide sequences were sequenced per donor, roughly 18% of them non-productive. A later analysis re-analyzed previously published TCR beta repertoires from several hundred donors and added high-resolution HLA genotyping to study TCR occurrence patterns. HLA typing included class I and class II loci at four-digit resolution. About five DR-DQ haplotypes were handled as single units for association and clustering, since linkage in the cohort was strong. To predict cytomegalovirus infection status, the study brought together high-throughput TCR immunosequencing, statistical association of individual TCRs with disease status, and machine learning. A later genetic analysis used genome-wide SNP genotypes for about 55% of the 666 donors, treating that subset as a discovery cohort. Of the approximately 400 genotyped donors, 65% to 90% were placed in the genetic ancestry cluster associated with self-reported Caucasian donors. Every discovery cohort repertoire had been produced on one sequencing platform. The study used immunosequencing to profile the T cell repertoires of 600 to 850 subjects and linked those repertoires to cytomegalovirus serostatus. Typing coverage varied by locus: about 629-630 donors for A, B, C, DRB1 and DQB1; approximately 560 for DQA1; around 570 for DPA1; roughly 450 for DPB1.

General study outcomes and caveats: Because the 87-base-pair reads could not distinguish some IMGT-functional V segments, including TRBV6-2 and TRBV6-3, those segments were excluded. The only immune exposure information available for the cohort was CMV serostatus. A total of fewer than 200 TCR beta chains were listed by the study as associated with cytomegalovirus. Across donors, most TCR sequences were observed very rarely, whereas some public TCRs were present in many individuals. A later analysis associated around 16,000 TCR beta sequences with specific HLA alleles at a false discovery rate of 0.05. Three of the identified cytomegalovirus-associated TCR beta chains were confirmed in vitro to be specific for cytomegalovirus antigens. In a later analysis, HLA-associated TCR beta chains were found to be more clonally expanded and to have lower generation probabilities than equally common non-associated chains. Because HLA typing was missing for some donors at each locus, association tests included only the typed subset. In an earlier analysis of approximately 590 of the donors, most TCR beta V segments appeared in productive rearrangements about 87% or about 30% of the time, broadly matching IMGT annotations. The classifier was reported to diagnose cytomegalovirus status with high specificity and sensitivity in both the original cohort and the validation cohort. According to a later analysis, parvovirus B19, influenza, CMV and Epstein-Barr virus appeared linked to several top co-occurrence clusters. Because counts were too low, some 17 rarely observed V segments, including chromosome 9 orphons, were excluded from the earlier analysis of about 500 of the donors. Presence/absence analyses assumed roughly uniform sequencing depth across donors, an assumption that may not hold. Compared with the approximately 670-donor mean, donors in an Asian-associated ancestry cluster had fewer N-insertions in productive TCRs, according to a later genetic analysis. When HLA alleles, especially DR and DQ, strongly co-occurred, attributing TCR associations to individual alleles was difficult. A further reported finding was that TCR beta sequences accurately predicted the HLA-A and HLA-B alleles for most subjects in the first cohort. A later analysis found that TCR association rates varied across HLA loci, with DRB1 alleles showing the most associated TCRs and HLA-C alleles the fewest. Correlated functional status among segregating V segments might reflect linkage disequilibrium, but an unknown experimental factor could not be ruled out. In a later analysis, most CMV-associated TCR beta chains were found to appear HLA-restricted, with HLA associations seemingly driven largely by CMV exposure. In this cohort, only TCR beta chains were sequenced, and detectable features were limited by the absence of alpha or paired-chain data. V-gene and J-gene trimming of TCR beta chains was associated with a missense DCLRE1C variant in a later genetic analysis, and the association was replicated in an independent cohort. It was suggested by the authors that the approach could potentially be generalized to other disease states and immunological phenotypes. A cluster of highly shared sequence variants was judged likely to represent a technical artifact of the sequencing pipeline.

The cohort comprised some 730 healthy bone marrow donors. At the time of sampling, every cohort member was nominally healthy, though immune exposures that went unrecorded were likely present. The donor tested CMV seronegative, placing the donor among the 350 to 400 seronegative members of the cohort. A peripheral blood sample was provided by each donor, and peripheral blood mononuclear cells were used for TCR beta sequencing. Genomic DNA was extracted from the blood cell samples with the Qiagen DNeasy Blood Extraction Kit. Library generation was performed with the immunoSEQ multiplex PCR assay. For the multiplex PCR, a mixture combining 60 forward primers for TCR Vbeta segments and 13 reverse primers for TCR Jbeta segments was used. Amplification of the CDR3 region of rearranged TCR beta genes was performed with a multiplex PCR assay on genomic DNA. Amplified TCR beta libraries were sequenced as 87-base-pair reads on the Illumina HiSeq System. In the authors' own workflow: A later analysis tallied 75 million to 95 million unique TCR beta chains across the 550 to 850 repertoires, and roughly 11 million of those chains were shared by two or more donors. A nearest-neighbor algorithm error-corrected the raw reads and collapsed the reads into unique sequences, merging closely related sequences to remove PCR and sequencing errors. To assign V, D and J gene segments, CDR3 sequences were aligned to IMGT reference sequences. For a sequence to be retained, a match of at least six nucleotides to both a V gene segment and a J gene segment was required. Rearrangements were called productive when the CDR3 lacked stop codons and stayed in frame with V and J; all others were non-productive. CDR3 was defined according to IMGT convention as the region running from the second conserved V-encoded cysteine to the conserved J-encoded phenylalanine. In an earlier analysis of roughly 610 of the donors, sequences lacking an unambiguous match to a single V gene segment were excluded. In an earlier analysis of some 590 of the donors, a V segment was called functional when productive rearrangements were above 56.7%, and segregating when the standard deviation between donors exceeded 5%. A statistical classification framework was developed to diagnose cytomegalovirus status using the catalog of TCR beta chain sequences. V and J gene assignment, in a later analysis, came from comparing TCR nucleotide sequences with IMGT/GENE-DB human TR gene sequences. A later analysis assigned CDR3 sequences and most-parsimonious VDJ recombination scenarios with the TCRdist pipeline. In a later analysis, every TCR beta chain was defined by the combination of its CDR3 amino acid sequence and its V-gene family, and reads without a unique V-gene family were dropped. To address suspected cross-contamination and a sequencing artifact, a later analysis removed around 590 highly shared, low-generation-probability nucleotide sequences. In a later analysis, a clonal expansion index for each public chain was calculated from normalized within-repertoire ranks of inferred template counts. In a later analysis, generation probabilities were computed using a VDJ recombination model fitted to out-of-frame rearrangements, and the results were checked against IGoR. Hypergeometric tests were used in a later analysis to score TCR-TCR, TCR-HLA and TCR-CMV co-occurrence, with a repertoire-size bias correction applied to the TCR pairs. To estimate false discovery rates, a later analysis permuted the HLA or CMV assignments 20 times. In a later analysis, co-occurring TCRs were grouped with DBSCAN, and TCRdist sequence similarity was added when clustering was performed within HLA-allele-positive subsets. Co-occurrence clustering excluded repertoires with fewer than 30,000 or more than 120,000 public chains, plus five with anomalous nucleotide sharing. In TCRdb, the immuneACCESS table is reduced to in-frame sequences with V and J assigned. These tables do not hold every clone; where another copy was compared, an unresolved V gene accounts for under half, and the others remain unexplained. D and trimming were read from the DNA, whereas the V and J calls and clone size are those reported in that table. The sample contains under 90,000 clones, more than 75% of them found a single time. The ten most abundant clones make up around 3.7% of the sample.

Germline trimming amounts to 7 bases on V and 5 bases on J, with 8 as the count of junction bases outside the gene matches. Spanning cysteine to phenylalanine, the CDR3 consists of 13 amino acids. Only the CDR3 DNA is retained, 39 bases long and in frame from the first base. The germline V gene supplies CDR1 SQVTM and CDR2 ANQGSEA. The source of this sequence is a man aged 35 to 55 in good health and CMV-seronegative. Sequenced: PBMCs. This chain is built from TRBV29-1 and TRBJ2-5, with 9 bases matching TRBD1. The CDR3 amino acid sequence is: CSAEQGAGETQYF. The DNA is TGCAGCGCAGAACAGGGGGCGGGGGAGACCCAGTACTTC.